This T cell receptor (beta chain) comes out of a study of blood T cell repertoires in COVID-19. Study in general: Material from acute and convalescent COVID-19 was sourced from the United States, Italy and Spain.

In the authors' workflow: It was from reference gene primer amplification that nucleated cell counts were estimated. Sequencing was performed with immunoSEQ multiplex PCR; in TCRdb, only in-frame clones are kept and a portion is missing. V, J and clone size reflect that table, while D and trimming were determined from the DNA. Of roughly 98,000 clones listed, about 92% were seen once; the top ten hold about 6.3%. Germline V gene data show CDR1 as SGHTA and CDR2 as FQGNSA. The CDR3 extends over 15 amino acids. Trimming stripped 5 bases from V and 5 bases from J, with 18 bases between. This chain connects TRBV7-2 to TRBJ1-1; possible D gene TRBD1, 5 bases. The sequenced sample consisted of peripheral blood. The sequence derives from a woman aged 55 to 70 with active COVID-19. For the CDR3, the DNA is TGTGCCAGCAGCCTCCGGGTAGCCCAGGGAACTGAAGCTTTCTTT. This gives the protein CASSLRVAQGTEAFF. Full variable domain (outside the CDR3, taken from reference TRBV7-2 and TRBJ1-1): GAGVSQSPSNKVTEKGKDVELRCDPISGHTALYWYRQSLGQGLEFLIYFQGNSAPDKSGLPSDRFSAERTGGSVSTLTIQRTQQEDSAVYLCASSLRVAQGTEAFFGQGTRLTVV.